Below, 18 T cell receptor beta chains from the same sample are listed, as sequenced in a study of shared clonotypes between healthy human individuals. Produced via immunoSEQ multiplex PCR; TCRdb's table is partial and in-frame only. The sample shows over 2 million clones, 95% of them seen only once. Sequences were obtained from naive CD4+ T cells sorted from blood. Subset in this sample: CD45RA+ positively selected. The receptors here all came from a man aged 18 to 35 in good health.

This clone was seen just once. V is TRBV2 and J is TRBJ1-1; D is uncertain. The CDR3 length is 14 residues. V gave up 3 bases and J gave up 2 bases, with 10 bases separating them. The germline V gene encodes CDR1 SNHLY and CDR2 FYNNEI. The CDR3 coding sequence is TGTGCCAGCAGTGAGAGGTTATTCAACACTGAAGCTTTCTTT. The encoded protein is CASSERLFNTEAFF.

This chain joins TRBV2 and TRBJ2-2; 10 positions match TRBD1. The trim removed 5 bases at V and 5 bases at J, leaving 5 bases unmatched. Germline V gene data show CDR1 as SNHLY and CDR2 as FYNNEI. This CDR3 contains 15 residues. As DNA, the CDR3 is TGTGCCAGCAGTCCCCGGGACAGGGGAACCGGGGAGCTGTTTTTT. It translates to CASSPRDRGTGELFF.

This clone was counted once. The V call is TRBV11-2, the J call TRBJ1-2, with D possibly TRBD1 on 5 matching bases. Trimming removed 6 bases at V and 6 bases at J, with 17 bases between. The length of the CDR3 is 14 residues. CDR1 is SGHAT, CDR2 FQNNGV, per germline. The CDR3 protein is CASSQGFGADGYTF. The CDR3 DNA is TGTGCCAGCAGTCAGGGATTTGGTGCGGATGGCTACACCTTC.

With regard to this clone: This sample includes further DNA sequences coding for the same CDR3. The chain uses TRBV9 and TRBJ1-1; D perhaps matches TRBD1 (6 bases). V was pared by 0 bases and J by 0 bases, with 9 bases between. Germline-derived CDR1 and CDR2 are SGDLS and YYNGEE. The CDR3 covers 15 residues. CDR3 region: CASSVDGGLNTEAFF. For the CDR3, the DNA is TGTGCCAGCAGCGTAGATGGGGGGCTGAACACTGAAGCTTTCTTT.

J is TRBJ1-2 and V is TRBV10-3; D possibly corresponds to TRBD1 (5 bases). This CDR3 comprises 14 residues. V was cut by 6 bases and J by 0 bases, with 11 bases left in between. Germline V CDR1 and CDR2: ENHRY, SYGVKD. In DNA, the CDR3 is TGTGCCATCAGCCAGGGTGGATCTAACTATGGCTACACCTTC. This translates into CAISQGGSNYGYTF.

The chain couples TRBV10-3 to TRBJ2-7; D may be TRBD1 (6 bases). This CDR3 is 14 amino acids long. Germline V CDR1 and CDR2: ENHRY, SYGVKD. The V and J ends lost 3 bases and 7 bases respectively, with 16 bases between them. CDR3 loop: CAISDSRGKLEQYF. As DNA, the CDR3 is TGTGCCATCAGTGATTCCAGGGGAAAACTGGAGCAGTACTTC.

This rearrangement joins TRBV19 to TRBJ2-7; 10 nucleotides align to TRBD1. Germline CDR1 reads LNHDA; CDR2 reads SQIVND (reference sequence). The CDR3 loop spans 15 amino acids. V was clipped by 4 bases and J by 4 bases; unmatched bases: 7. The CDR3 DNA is TGTGCCAGTAGTAGGGCCGGGACAGGGGAGTACGAGCAGTACTTC. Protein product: CASSRAGTGEYEQYF. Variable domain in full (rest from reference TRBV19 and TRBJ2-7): DGGITQSPKYLFRKEGQNVTLSCEQNLNHDAMYWYRQDPGQGLRLIYYSQIVNDFQKGDIAEGYSVSREKKESFPLTVTSAQKNPTAFYLCASSRAGTGEYEQYFGPGTRLTVT.

CDR3 nucleotides: TGTGCCAGCATCGGGGGACGCAAGGGGTCCTACAATGAGCAGTTCTTC. Residues: CASIGGRKGSYNEQFF. This sequence joins TRBV7-9 and TRBJ2-1, with D tentatively TRBD2 (6 bases). The germline V gene has CDR1 SEHNR and CDR2 FQNEAQ (reference sequence). Trimming pared 7 bases from V and 1 base from J, leaving 17 bases between. CDR3 length: 16 residues.

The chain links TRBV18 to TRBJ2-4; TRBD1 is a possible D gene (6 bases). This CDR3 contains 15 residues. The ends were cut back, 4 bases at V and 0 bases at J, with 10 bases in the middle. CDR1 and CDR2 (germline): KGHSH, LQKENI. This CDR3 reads CASSRTQGAKNIQYF. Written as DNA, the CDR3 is TGTGCCAGCTCACGGACACAGGGAGCCAAAAACATTCAGTACTTC.

CDR3 in DNA: TGCGCCAGTAGGAGGCAGGGAACCGGGGAGCTGTTTTTT. Translation: CASRRQGTGELFF. The chain uses TRBV5-1 and TRBJ2-2, with D possibly called TRBD1 or TRBD2 (5 bases each). In germline, CDR1 is SGHRS, CDR2 YFSETQ. The CDR3 sequence is 13 residues long. Trimming removed 8 bases from V and 5 bases from J, with 13 bases in between.

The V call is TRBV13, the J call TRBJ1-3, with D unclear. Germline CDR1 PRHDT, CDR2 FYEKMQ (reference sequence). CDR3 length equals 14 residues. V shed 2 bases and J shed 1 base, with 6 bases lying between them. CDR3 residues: CASSLSGSGNTIYF. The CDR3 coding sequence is TGTGCCAGCAGCTTATCGGGATCTGGAAACACCATATATTTT.

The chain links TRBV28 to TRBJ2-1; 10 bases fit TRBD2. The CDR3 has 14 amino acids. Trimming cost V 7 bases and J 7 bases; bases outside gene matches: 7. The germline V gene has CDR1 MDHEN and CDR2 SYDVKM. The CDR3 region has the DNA TGTGCCAGCACTTTTAGCGGGGGGCGGAATGAGCAGTTCTTC. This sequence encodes CASTFSGGRNEQFF.

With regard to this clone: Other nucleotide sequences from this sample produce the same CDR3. CDR3 protein: CSVEAGKETQYF. CDR3 nucleotide sequence: TGCAGCGTTGAAGCAGGCAAAGAGACCCAGTACTTC. The genes are TRBV29-1 and TRBJ2-5; D not resolved. Germline V gives CDR1 SQVTM, CDR2 ANQGSEA. The CDR3 consists of 12 residues. The V and J ends lost 1 base and 3 bases respectively, with 6 bases between them. The variable domain in full, with the rest retrieved from reference TRBV29-1 and TRBJ2-5, is SAVISQKPSRDICQRGTSLTIQCQVDSQVTMMFWYRQQPGQSLTLIATANQGSEATYESGFVIDKFPISRPNLTFSTLTVSNMSPEDSSIYLCSVEAGKETQYFGPGTRLLVL.

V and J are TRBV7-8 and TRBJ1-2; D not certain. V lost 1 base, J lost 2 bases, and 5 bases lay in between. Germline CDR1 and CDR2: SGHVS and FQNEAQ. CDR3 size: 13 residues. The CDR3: CASSLELNYGYTF. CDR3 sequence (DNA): TGTGCCAGCAGCTTAGAACTGAACTATGGCTACACCTTC.

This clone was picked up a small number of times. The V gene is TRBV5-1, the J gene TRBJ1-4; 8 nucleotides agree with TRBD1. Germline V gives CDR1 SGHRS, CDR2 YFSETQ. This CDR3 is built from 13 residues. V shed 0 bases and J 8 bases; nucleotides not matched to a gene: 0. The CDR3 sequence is CASSLGDREKLFF. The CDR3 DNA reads TGCGCCAGCAGCTTGGGGGACAGGGAAAAACTGTTTTTT.

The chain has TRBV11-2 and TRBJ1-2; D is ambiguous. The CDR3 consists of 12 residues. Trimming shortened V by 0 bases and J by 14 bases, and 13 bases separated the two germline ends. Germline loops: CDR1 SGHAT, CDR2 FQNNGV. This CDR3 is CASSLDWEGYTF. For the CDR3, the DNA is TGTGCCAGCAGCTTAGATTGGGAAGGGTATACCTTC.

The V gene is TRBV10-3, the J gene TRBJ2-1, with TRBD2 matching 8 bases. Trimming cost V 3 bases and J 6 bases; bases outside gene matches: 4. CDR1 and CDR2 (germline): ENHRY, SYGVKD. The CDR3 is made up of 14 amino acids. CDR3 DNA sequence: TGTGCCATCAGTGAAGGACTAGCCCCCAATGAGCAGTTCTTC. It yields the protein CAISEGLAPNEQFF.

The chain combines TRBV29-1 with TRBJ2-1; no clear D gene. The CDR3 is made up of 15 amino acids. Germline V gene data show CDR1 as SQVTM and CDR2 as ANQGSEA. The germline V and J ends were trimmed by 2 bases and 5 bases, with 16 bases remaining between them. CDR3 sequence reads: CSVENPLLWDNEQFF. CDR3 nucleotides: TGCAGCGTTGAAAATCCCCTACTATGGGACAATGAGCAGTTCTTC.